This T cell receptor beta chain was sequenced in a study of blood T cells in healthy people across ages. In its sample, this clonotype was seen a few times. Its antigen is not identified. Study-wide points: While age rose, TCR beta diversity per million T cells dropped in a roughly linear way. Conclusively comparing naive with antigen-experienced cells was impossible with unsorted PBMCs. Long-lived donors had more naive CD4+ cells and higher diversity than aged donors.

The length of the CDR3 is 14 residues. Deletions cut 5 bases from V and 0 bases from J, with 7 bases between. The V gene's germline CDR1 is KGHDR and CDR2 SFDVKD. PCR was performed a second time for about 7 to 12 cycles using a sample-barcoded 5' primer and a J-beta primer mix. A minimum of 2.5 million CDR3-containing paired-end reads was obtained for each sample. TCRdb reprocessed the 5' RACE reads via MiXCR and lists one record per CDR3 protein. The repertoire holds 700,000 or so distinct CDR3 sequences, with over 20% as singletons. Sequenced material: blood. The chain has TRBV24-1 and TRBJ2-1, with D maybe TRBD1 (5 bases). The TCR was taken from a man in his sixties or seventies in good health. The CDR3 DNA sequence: TGTGCCACCAGTGGGACACGCTCCTACAATGAGCAGTTCTTC. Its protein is CATSGTRSYNEQFF.